The clone carrying this T cell receptor beta chain was seen only a few times. This entry belongs to a study of human T cells and chemical hapten exposure. Study summary: Sensitization involved placing 2% DPC onto a 2 cm by 2 cm region of upper inner arm skin. Patients, predominantly female, presented with alopecia areata, totalis or universalis. Variation in per-sample TCR yields came mainly from small pooled library volume differences.

TCRdb recomputed calls from the RACE reads with MiXCR, one row per CDR3 protein. The table lists 150,000 to 200,000 distinct CDR3 sequences, roughly 26% of them singletons. Specified time point: patch test 3, about 24 weeks after DPC sensitization. Treatment: therapeutic diphenylcyclopropenone sensitization with weekly scalp DPC. It was unfractionated whole blood from which total RNA was extracted. Germline V gene sequence: CDR1 MNHEY, CDR2 SMNVEV (reference sequence). The V end was cut by 5 bases, the J end by 1 base, with 11 bases between. This CDR3 has 14 residues. This rearrangement joins TRBV27 to TRBJ1-1; the D is unclear. Sequencing used whole blood, obtained in connection with sensitization to the hapten diphenylcyclopropenone (DPC). The origin of this receptor is a young woman with alopecia areata. Some clones in this sample may be carry-over from other donors' samples. The CDR3 spells CASSANGRNTEAFF. The CDR3 DNA reads TGTGCCAGCAGTGCAAATGGTAGGAACACTGAAGCTTTCTTT.